This TCR beta chain was found in a study of EBV T-cell therapy then PD-1 blockade in nasopharyngeal carcinoma. The CDR3 length is 17 residues. Germline V gives CDR1 MDHEN, CDR2 SYDVKM. Trimming pared 1 base from V and 2 bases from J, leaving 17 bases between. Here immunoSEQ multiplex PCR was the method, and the copy in TCRdb shows in-frame clones only, minus some. The sample holds under 25,000 clones, 84% seen once. Treatment in this sample: AdE1-LMPpoly-expanded autologous EBV-specific T-cell therapy followed by anti-PD-1 nivolumab. Points on this clone: What it binds is not known.

The chain employs TRBV28 and TRBJ2-5; D could derive from TRBD1 or TRBD2 (5 bases each). The sample here was CD8+ T cells from blood, taken at roughly day 35 from a patient whose treatment included autologous EBV-specific T cells and nivolumab. The clonotype comes from a man aged 35 to 55 with nasopharyngeal carcinoma. The CDR3 DNA sequence: TGTGCCAGCAGTTTATTATTCGGGGCGGGTGTACAAGAGACCCAGTACTTC. Protein product: CASSLLFGAGVQETQYF.